The 15 T cell receptor beta chains below come from one sample, sequenced in a study of T-cell reconstitution after alpha-beta-depleted transplantation in children. Unique molecular identifiers were incorporated into the prepared TCRbeta library. Each CDR3 protein gets one entry after TCRdb re-called the PCR reads with MiXCR. Here the sample spans about 440,000 distinct CDR3 sequences, roughly 44% being singletons. Sequencing used PBMCs, obtained before TCRalphabeta/CD19-depleted stem cell transplant. These TCRs come from a girl aged 2-15 years with aplastic anemia, due to receive a stem cell transplant.

V and J are TRBV4-3 and TRBJ2-7; D remains unclear. The CDR3 totals 15 residues. The V end lost 1 base, the J end lost 2 bases, and 12 bases lay between the germline ends. Germline V gene sequence: CDR1 LGHNA, CDR2 YSLEER. The DNA for the CDR3 is TGCGCCAGCAGCCAAGTTTCAGAGGCTCCCTACGAGCAGTACTTC. This codes for CASSQVSEAPYEQYF.

This clonotype was counted a few times. The chain couples TRBV19 to TRBJ2-2; D gene uncertain. This CDR3 comprises 12 residues. The germline V gene encodes CDR1 LNHDA and CDR2 SQIVND (reference sequence). The V and J ends lost 3 bases and 8 bases respectively, with 7 bases between them. In DNA form, the CDR3 reads TGTGCCAGTAGTATCCGCCGAGGGGAGCTGTTTTTT. Protein: CASSIRRGELFF. Based on the CDR3 plus reference TRBV19 and TRBJ2-2, the full variable domain is DGGITQSPKYLFRKEGQNVTLSCEQNLNHDAMYWYRQDPGQGLRLIYYSQIVNDFQKGDIAEGYSVSREKKESFPLTVTSAQKNPTAFYLCASSIRRGELFFGEGSRLTVL.

The V call is TRBV7-1, the J call TRBJ2-1; TRBD2 aligns across 12 bases. TRBV7-1 is identified as an open reading frame with a role that is uncertain. V lost 3 bases and J lost 15; bases outside the gene matches: 6. This CDR3 has 13 amino acids. The CDR3 loop reads CASSSLAGGSPFF. As DNA, the CDR3 is TGTGCCAGCAGCTCGCTAGCGGGAGGGAGTCCGTTCTTC.

The chain employs TRBV11-2 and TRBJ2-4; possibly TRBD1 for D (6 bases). Germline assignment: CDR1 SGHAT and CDR2 FQNNGV. This CDR3 spans 15 amino acids. Trimming took off 6 bases at V and 4 bases at J, with 16 bases between the two ends. The CDR3 DNA reads TGTGCCAGCAGACCAATGGGACAAACTAAAAACATTCAGTACTTC. As protein: CASRPMGQTKNIQYF.

V usage is TRBV6-5 and J usage is TRBJ2-2, with 9 bases that match TRBD1. The CDR3 runs to 15 residues. The V gene end was trimmed by 6 bases and the J gene end by 7 bases; junction bases not matched to a gene: 9. Germline V gene data show CDR1 as MNHEY and CDR2 as SVGAGI. The DNA for the CDR3 is TGTGCCAGCAGCTATCCGGGACAGGGACACGGGGAGCTGTTTTTT. Encoded protein: CASSYPGQGHGELFF.

This chain joins TRBV5-1 and TRBJ2-1; unclear D gene. CDR3 length: 15 residues. The germline V gene has CDR1 SGHRS and CDR2 YFSETQ. The V and J ends lost 0 bases and 2 bases respectively, with 9 bases between them. In DNA form, the CDR3 reads TGCGCCAGCAGCTTGGAAGCAGCCGCCTACAATGAGCAGTTCTTC. Amino acid sequence: CASSLEAAAYNEQFF.

This clonotype has ten or more counts. This chain uses TRBV7-2 with TRBJ1-1; D possibly corresponds to TRBD1 (6 bases). This CDR3 comprises 14 residues. CDR1 is SGHTA and CDR2 is FQGNSA in the germline V gene. Trimming left V 2 bases short and J 4 bases short, with 11 bases between. CDR3: CASSLQGRATEAFF. CDR3 bases: TGTGCCAGCAGCTTACAGGGGAGGGCCACTGAAGCTTTCTTT.

The chain employs TRBV6-5 and TRBJ2-7, with 9 bases identical to TRBD1. The V gene's germline CDR1 is MNHEY and CDR2 SVGAGI. V lost 4 bases to trimming and J lost 5 bases; unmatched junction nucleotides: 12. CDR3 length: 16 amino acids. CDR3 protein: CASSSITGTGFNEQYF. CDR3 DNA: TGTGCCAGCAGTTCCATTACCGGGACAGGGTTCAACGAGCAGTACTTC.

The J gene is TRBJ2-3, the V gene TRBV24-1; possibly TRBD1 or TRBD2 for D (5 bases each). There are 15 residues in the CDR3. Germline CDR1 is KGHDR and CDR2 is SFDVKD. Trimming removed 5 bases from V and 0 bases from J, with 11 bases in between. CDR3 region: CATSATGPSTDTQYF. As DNA, the CDR3 is TGTGCCACCAGTGCTACGGGACCTAGCACAGATACGCAGTATTTT.

J is TRBJ2-7 and V is TRBV5-1; D possibly corresponds to TRBD2 (5 bases). The CDR3 extends over 16 amino acids. In germline, CDR1 is SGHRS, CDR2 YFSETQ. The V end lost 0 bases, the J end lost 1 base, and 14 bases lay between the germline ends. The CDR3 reads CASSLAFGSGSYEQYF. Written as DNA, the CDR3 is TGCGCCAGCAGCTTGGCCTTCGGGTCGGGGTCCTACGAGCAGTACTTC.

This rearrangement joins TRBV6-1 to TRBJ1-3; D gene uncertain. Trimming removed 5 bases from V and 0 bases from J, with 11 bases in between. This CDR3 has 15 amino acids. Germline V gene lookup returns CDR1 MNHNS and CDR2 SASEGT. DNA for the CDR3: TGTGCCAGCAGTCAAGGGATGAACTCTGGAAACACCATATATTTT. Protein sequence: CASSQGMNSGNTIYF.

This chain uses TRBV10-2 with TRBJ1-1; the D is unclear. The CDR3 is 13 amino acids. Between the trimmed V and J ends, which lost 7 bases and 1 base, there was a span of 10 bases. Germline assignment: CDR1 WSHSY and CDR2 SAAADI. CDR3 sequence (DNA): TGCGCCAGCACCCCTCACGGGAACACTGAAGCTTTCTTT. This codes for CASTPHGNTEAFF.

This chain connects TRBV12-3 or TRBV12-4 to TRBJ1-4; D gene uncertain. Trimming took 5 bases from V and 0 from J, leaving 13 bases between them. The CDR3 sequence is 16 residues long. The CDR3 bases are TGTGCCAGCAGTGTGGAAGCAGGCGCAACTAATGAAAAACTGTTTTTT. Translation: CASSVEAGATNEKLFF.

The rearrangement links TRBV7-6 to TRBJ2-1, with D unclear. CDR1 SGHVS and CDR2 FNYEAQ come from the germline V gene. Trimming stripped 0 bases from V and 9 bases from J, with 27 bases between. The CDR3 has 19 amino acids. As DNA, the CDR3 is TGTGCCAGCAGCTTAGCGGATCTGAGGAGCCGACGGCATGTGGTTGAGCAGTTCTTC. Protein sequence: CASSLADLRSRRHVVEQFF.

This clonotype occurred many times. The V and J genes are TRBV20-1 and TRBJ2-3; TRBD2 aligns across 9 bases. The CDR3 runs to 15 residues. Germline trimming cut 6 bases from V and 3 bases from J; bases unmatched to any gene: 10. Germline lookup yields CDR1 DFQATT and CDR2 SNEGSKA (reference sequence). The CDR3 spells CSATRFGLATDTQYF. The CDR3, as DNA: TGCAGTGCCACTCGGTTTGGACTAGCGACAGATACGCAGTATTTT.